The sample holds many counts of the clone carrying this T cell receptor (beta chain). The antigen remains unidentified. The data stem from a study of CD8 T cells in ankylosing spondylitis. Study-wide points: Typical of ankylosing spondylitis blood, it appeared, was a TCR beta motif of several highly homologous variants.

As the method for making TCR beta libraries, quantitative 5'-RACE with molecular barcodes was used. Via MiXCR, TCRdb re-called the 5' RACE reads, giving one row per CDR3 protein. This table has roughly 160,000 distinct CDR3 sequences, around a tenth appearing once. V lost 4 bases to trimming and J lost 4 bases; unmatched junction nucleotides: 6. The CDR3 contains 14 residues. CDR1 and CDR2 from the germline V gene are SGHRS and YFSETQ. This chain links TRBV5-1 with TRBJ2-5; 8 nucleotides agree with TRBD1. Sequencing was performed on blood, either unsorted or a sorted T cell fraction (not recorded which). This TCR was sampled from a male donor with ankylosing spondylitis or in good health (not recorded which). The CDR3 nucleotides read TGCGCCAGCAGCACCGGGACAGGAACAGAGACCCAGTACTTC. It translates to CASSTGTGTETQYF.